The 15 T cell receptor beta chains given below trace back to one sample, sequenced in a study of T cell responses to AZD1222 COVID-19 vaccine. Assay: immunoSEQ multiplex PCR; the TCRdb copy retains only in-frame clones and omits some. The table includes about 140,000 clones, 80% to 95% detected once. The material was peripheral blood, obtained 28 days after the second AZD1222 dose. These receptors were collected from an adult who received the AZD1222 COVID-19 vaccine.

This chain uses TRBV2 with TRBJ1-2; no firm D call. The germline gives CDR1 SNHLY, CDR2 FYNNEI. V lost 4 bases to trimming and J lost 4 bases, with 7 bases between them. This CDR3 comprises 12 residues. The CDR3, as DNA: TGTGCCAGCAGTGTAGGGCTCTATGGCTACACCTTC. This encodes CASSVGLYGYTF.

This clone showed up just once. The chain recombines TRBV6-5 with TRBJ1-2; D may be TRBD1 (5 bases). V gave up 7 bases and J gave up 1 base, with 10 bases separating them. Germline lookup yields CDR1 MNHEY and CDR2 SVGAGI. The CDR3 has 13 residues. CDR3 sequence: CASNGGNNYGYTF. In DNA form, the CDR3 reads TGTGCCAGCAATGGGGGGAATAACTATGGCTACACCTTC.

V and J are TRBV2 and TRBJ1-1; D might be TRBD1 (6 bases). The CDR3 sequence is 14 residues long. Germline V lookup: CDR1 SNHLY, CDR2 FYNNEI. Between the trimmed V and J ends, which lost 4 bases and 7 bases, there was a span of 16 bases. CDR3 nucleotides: TGTGCCAGCAGTGCCTCGACAGGCCACCTTGAAGCTTTCTTT. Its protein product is CASSASTGHLEAFF. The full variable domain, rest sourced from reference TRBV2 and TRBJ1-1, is EPEVTQTPSHQVTQMGQEVILRCVPISNHLYFYWYRQILGQKVEFLVSFYNNEISEKSEIFDDQFSVERPDGSNFTLKIRSTKLEDSAMYFCASSASTGHLEAFFGQGTRLTVV.

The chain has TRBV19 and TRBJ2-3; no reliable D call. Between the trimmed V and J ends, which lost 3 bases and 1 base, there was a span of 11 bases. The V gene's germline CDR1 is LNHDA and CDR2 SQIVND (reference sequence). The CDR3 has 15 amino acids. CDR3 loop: CASSIRPARTDTQYF. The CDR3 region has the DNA TGTGCCAGTAGTATCCGCCCGGCTCGCACAGATACGCAGTATTTT.

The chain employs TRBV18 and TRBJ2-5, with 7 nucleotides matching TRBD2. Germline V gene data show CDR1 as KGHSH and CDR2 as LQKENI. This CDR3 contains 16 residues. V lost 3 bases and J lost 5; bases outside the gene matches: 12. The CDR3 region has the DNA TGTGCCAGCTCACCGCCGAGAATAGAAGCGGGGGAGACCCAGTACTTC. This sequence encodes CASSPPRIEAGETQYF.

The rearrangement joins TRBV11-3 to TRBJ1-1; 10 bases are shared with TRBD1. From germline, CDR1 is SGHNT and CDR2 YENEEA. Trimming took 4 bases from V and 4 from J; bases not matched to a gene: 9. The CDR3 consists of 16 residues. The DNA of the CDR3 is TGTGCCAGCAGCTCGACAGGGGGCGGACAACCCACTGAAGCTTTCTTT. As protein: CASSSTGGGQPTEAFF.

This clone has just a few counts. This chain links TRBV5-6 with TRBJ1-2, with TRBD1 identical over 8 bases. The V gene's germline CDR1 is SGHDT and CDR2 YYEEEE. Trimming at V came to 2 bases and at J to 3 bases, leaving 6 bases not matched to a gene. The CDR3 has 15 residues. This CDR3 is CASSLQGQAHYGYTF. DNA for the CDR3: TGTGCCAGCAGCTTACAGGGACAGGCTCACTATGGCTACACCTTC.

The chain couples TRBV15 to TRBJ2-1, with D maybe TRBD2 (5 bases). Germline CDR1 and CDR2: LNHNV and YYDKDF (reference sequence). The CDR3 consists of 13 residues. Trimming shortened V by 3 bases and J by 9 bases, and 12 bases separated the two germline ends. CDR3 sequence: CATSSRHEGEQFF. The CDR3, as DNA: TGTGCCACCAGCAGTAGGCACGAGGGTGAGCAGTTCTTC.

Here the CDR3 reads CASAYGELFF. In nucleotides, the CDR3 is TGTGCCAGCGCCTACGGGGAGCTGTTTTTT. The chain uses TRBV19 and TRBJ2-2; D not resolved. V lost 9 bases to trimming and J lost 7 bases, with 6 bases between them. Per germline, CDR1 LNHDA and CDR2 SQIVND (reference sequence). CDR3 length: 10 amino acids.

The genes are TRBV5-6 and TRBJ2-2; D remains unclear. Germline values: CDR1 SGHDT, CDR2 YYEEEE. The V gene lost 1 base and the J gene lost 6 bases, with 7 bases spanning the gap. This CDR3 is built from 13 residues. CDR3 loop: CASSLQGSGELFF. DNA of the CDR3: TGTGCCAGCAGCTTGCAAGGATCCGGGGAGCTGTTTTTT.

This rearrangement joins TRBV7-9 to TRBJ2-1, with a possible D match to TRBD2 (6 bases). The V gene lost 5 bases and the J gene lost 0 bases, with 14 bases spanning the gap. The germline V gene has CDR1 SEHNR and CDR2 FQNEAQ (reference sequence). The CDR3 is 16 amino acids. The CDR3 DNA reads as TGTGCCAGCAGCCCCCTCGGGCGGGGCTCCTACAATGAGCAGTTCTTC. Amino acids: CASSPLGRGSYNEQFF.

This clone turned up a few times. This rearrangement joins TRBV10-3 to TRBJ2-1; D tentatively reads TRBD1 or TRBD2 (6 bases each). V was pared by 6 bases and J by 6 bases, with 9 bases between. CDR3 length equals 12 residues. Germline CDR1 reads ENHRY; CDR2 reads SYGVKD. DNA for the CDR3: TGTGCCATCAGAGGAGGGGGCAATGAGCAGTTCTTC. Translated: CAIRGGGNEQFF.

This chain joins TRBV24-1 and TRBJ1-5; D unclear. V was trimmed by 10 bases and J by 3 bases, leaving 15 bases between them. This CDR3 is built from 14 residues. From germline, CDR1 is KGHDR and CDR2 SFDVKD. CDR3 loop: CATVVRGFNQPQHF. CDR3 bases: TGTGCCACTGTGGTTCGGGGTTTCAATCAGCCCCAGCATTTT.

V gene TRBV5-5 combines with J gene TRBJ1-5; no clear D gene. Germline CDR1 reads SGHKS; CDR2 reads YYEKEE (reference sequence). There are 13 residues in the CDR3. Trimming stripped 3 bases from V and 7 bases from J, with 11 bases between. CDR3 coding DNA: TGTGCCAGCAGCTCGGGTCTTTGGCAGCCCCAGCATTTT. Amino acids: CASSSGLWQPQHF.

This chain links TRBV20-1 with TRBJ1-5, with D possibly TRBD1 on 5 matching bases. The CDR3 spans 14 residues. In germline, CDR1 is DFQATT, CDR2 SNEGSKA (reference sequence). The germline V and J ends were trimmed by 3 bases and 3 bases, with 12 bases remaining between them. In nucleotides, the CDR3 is TGCAGTGCTAGTACGGACAAATCCAATCAGCCCCAGCATTTT. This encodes CSASTDKSNQPQHF.